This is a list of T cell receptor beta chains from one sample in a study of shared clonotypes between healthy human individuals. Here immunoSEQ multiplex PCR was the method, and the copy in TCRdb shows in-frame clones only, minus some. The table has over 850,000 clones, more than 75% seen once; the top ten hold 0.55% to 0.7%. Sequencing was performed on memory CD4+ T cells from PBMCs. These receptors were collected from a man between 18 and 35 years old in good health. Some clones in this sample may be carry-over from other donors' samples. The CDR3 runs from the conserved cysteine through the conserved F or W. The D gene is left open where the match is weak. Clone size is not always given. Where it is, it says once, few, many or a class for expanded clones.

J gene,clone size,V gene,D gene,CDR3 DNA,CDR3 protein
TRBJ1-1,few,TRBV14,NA,TGTGCCAGCAGCCAAGATCTCCAGGGAGACACTGAAGCTTTCTTT,CASSQDLQGDTEAFF
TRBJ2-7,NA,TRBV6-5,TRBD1,TGTGCCAGCAGTTCCCCAAGGACAGGGAGAGTGGACGAGCAGTACTTC,CASSSPRTGRVDEQYF
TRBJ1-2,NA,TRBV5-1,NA,TGCGCCAGCACCTCCCCCGACGGCCACTATGGCTACACCTTC,CASTSPDGHYGYTF
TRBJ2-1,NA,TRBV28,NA,TGTGCCAGCAGTGCCACCTCCTACAATGAGCAGTTCTTC,CASSATSYNEQFF
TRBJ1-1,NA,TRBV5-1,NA,TGCGCCAGCAGCTTGGAGGGGTGGGACACTGAAGCTTTCTTT,CASSLEGWDTEAFF
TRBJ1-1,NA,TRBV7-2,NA,TGTGCCAGCAGCTTAAATTTAGTTGGGTACACTGAAGCTTTCTTT,CASSLNLVGYTEAFF
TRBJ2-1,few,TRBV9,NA,TGTGCCAGCGGGCTAGCTGGCAATGAGCAGTTCTTC,CASGLAGNEQFF
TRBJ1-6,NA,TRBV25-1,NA,TGTGCCAGCAGGCCTAGACGACAGACGGACATCGATTCACCCCTCCACTTT,CASRPRRQTDIDSPLHF
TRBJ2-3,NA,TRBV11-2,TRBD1,TGTGCCAGCAGCTTGGGGACAGGACATAGCACAGATACGCAGTATTTT,CASSLGTGHSTDTQYF
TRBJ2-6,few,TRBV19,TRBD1,TGTGCCAGTTACTCCGGGACAGGGTTATGGGTCCTGACTTTC,CASYSGTGLWVLTF
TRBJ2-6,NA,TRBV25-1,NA,TGTGCCAGCAGTGACGGACAGTCCTCTGGGGCCAACGTCCTGACTTTC,CASSDGQSSGANVLTF
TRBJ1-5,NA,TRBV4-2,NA,TGTGCCAGCAGCAGGGACATCAATCAGCCCCAGCATTTT,CASSRDINQPQHF
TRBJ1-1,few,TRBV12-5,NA,TGTGCTAGTGCTCTAGACAACACTGAAGCTTTCTTT,CASALDNTEAFF
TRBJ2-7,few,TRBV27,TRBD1,TGTGCCAGCAGTTTATACCCCCTAGACAGGGCGAACGAGCAGTACTTC,CASSLYPLDRANEQYF
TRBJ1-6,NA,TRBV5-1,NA,TGCGCCAGCTCCTCCTCAGGGTGGAATAATTCACCCCTCCACTTT,CASSSSGWNNSPLHF
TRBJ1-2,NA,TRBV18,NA,TGTGCCAGCTCAGGGGTGAGCTATGGCTACACCTTC,CASSGVSYGYTF
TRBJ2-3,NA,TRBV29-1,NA,TGCAGCGTTGCCCCGGTTCCGAGCACAGATACGCAGTATTTT,CSVAPVPSTDTQYF
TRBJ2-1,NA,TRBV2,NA,TGTGCCAGCAGTGTAACTAGTTTGAGAGGCAATGAGCAGTTCTTC,CASSVTSLRGNEQFF
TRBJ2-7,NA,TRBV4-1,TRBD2,TGCGCCAGCAGCCAAGAGGGCAATCCGGGACTAGCGGGAGACGAGCAGTACTTC,CASSQEGNPGLAGDEQYF
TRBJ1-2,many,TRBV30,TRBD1,TGTGCCTGGAGTGTCGGCCTCAGGGGGAACTATGGCTACACCTTC,CAWSVGLRGNYGYTF
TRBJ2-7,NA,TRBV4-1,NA,TGCGCCAGCAGCCAAGAAGTCGGCGAGGACCTTTACGAGCAGTACTTC,CASSQEVGEDLYEQYF
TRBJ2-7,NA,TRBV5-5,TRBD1,TGTGCCAGCAGCTACCCGGGACAGGGACGCGAGCAGTACTTC,CASSYPGQGREQYF